This paragraph covers one T cell receptor beta chain sequence. What it binds is unknown. After removal of 3 bases from V and 3 bases from J, the junction contained 12 bases not matched to a gene. The germline gives CDR1 LNHDA, CDR2 SQIVND (reference sequence). The CDR3 is 17 amino acids. Clones were sequenced by immunoSEQ multiplex PCR, and TCRdb holds only the in-frame ones, with some missing. The table lists about 21,000 clones, approximately 93% of them singletons. This specimen belongs to a study of T cell clones after liver transplantation. Study summary: Pre-transplant mixed lymphocyte reactions yielded third-party-reactive TCRbeta sequences as comparators for graft-donor-reactive sequences. Until 12-24 months post-transplant, subjects got standard immunosuppression and no induction. Study-wide results and caveats: In two subjects, few donor cells limited the measurable donor-reactive repertoire.

This sequence originates from a human patient who received a liver transplant. Some T cells may arise from the graft donor. This specimen was CD8+ T cells from blood, taken about 25 months after liver transplant. This chain joins TRBV19 and TRBJ2-7; 9 bases are shared with TRBD1. CDR3 residues: CASSMTTLSDRGYEQYF. For the CDR3, the DNA is TGTGCCAGTAGTATGACCACCTTATCGGACAGGGGCTACGAGCAGTACTTC.